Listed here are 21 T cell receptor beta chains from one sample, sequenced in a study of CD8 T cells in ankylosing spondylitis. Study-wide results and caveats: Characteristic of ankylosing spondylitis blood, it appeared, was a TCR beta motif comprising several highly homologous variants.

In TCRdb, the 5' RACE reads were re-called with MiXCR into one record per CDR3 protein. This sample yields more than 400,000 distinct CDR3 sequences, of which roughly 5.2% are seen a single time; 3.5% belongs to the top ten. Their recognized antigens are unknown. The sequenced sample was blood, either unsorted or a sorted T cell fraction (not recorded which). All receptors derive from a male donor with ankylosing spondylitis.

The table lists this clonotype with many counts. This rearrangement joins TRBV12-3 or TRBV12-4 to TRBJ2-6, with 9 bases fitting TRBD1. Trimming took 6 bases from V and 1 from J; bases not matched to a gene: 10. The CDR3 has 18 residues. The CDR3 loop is CASSPGQGRRSGANVLTF. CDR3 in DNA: TGTGCCAGCAGCCCCGGACAGGGGCGTAGATCTGGGGCCAACGTCCTGACTTTC.

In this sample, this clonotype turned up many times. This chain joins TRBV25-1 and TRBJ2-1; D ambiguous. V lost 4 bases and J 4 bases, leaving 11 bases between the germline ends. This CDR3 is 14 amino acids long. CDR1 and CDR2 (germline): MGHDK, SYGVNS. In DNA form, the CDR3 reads TGTGCCAGCAGTGTGGGTGGCAGGTACAATGAGCAGTTCTTC. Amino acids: CASSVGGRYNEQFF.

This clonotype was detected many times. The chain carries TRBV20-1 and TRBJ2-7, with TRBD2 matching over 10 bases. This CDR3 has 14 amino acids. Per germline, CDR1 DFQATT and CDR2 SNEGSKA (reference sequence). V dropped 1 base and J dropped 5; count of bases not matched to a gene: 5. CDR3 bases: TGCAGTGCTAGAGTTCTAGCGGGAGTTCACGAGCAGTACTTC. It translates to CSARVLAGVHEQYF.

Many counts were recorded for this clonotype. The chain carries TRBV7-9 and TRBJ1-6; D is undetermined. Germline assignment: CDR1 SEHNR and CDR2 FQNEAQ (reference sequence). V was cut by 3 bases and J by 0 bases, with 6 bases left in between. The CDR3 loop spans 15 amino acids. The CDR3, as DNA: TGTGCCAGCAGCTTCTTCATCTCCTATAATTCACCCCTCCACTTT. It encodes CASSFFISYNSPLHF.

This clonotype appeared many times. The CDR3 DNA reads TGTGCCAGCAGCCAGCTCTACCAAGCGGTGGGTGGGCAGTTCTTC. This encodes CASSQLYQAVGGQFF. This sequence joins TRBV7-9 and TRBJ2-1; a possible D gene is TRBD2 (5 bases). The length of the CDR3 is 15 residues. V was cut by 5 bases and J by 12 bases, with 23 bases left in between. Germline CDR1 reads SEHNR; CDR2 reads FQNEAQ (reference sequence). Full variable domain (rest looked up from reference TRBV7-9 and TRBJ2-1): DTGVSQNPRHKITKRGQNVTFRCDPISEHNRLYWYRQTLGQGPEFLTYFQNEAQLEKSRLLSDRFSAERPKGSFSTLEIQRTEQGDSAMYLCASSQLYQAVGGQFFGPGTRLTVL.

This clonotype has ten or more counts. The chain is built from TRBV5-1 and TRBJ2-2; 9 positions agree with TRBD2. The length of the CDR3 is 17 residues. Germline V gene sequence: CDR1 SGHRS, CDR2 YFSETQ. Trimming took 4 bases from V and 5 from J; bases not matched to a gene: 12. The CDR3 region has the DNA TGCGCCAGCAGCCCCGGCGGACTAGCGTTCGAGACCGGGGAGCTGTTTTTT. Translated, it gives CASSPGGLAFETGELFF.

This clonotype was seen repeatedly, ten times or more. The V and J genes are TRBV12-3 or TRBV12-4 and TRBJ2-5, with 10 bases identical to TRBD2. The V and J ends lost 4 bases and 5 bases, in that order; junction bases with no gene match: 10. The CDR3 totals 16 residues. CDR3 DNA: TGTGCCAGCAGTTCACAAGCGGGAGGGCCTAGGGAGACCCAGTACTTC. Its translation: CASSSQAGGPRETQYF.

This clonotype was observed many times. The CDR3 here is CASSLGGTNEKLFF. In DNA form, the CDR3 reads TGCGCCAGCAGCTTGGGGGGAACTAATGAAAAACTGTTTTTT. The rearrangement links TRBV5-1 to TRBJ1-4, with D hard to call. This CDR3 contains 14 residues. Trimming removed 0 bases at V and 1 base at J, with 4 bases between. The V gene's germline CDR1 is SGHRS and CDR2 YFSETQ.

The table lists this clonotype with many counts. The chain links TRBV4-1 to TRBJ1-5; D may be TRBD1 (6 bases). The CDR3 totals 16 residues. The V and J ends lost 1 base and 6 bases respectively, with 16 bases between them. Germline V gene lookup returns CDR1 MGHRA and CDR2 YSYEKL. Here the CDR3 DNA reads TGCGCCAGCAGCCAAGTTTGGAGGGGAGGGGGTCAGCCCCAGCATTTT. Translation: CASSQVWRGGGQPQHF.

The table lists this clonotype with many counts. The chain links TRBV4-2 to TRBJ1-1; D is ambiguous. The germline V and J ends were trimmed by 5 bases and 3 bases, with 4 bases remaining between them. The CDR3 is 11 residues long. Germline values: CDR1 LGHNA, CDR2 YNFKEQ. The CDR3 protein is CASSDYTEAFF. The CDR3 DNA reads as TGTGCCAGCAGCGACTACACTGAAGCTTTCTTT.

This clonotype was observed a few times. The CDR3 region is CASSPRAQGVYEQYF. CDR3 nucleotide sequence: TGTGCCAGCTCACCACGCGCACAGGGGGTCTACGAGCAGTACTTC. V gene TRBV18 combines with J gene TRBJ2-7; TRBD1 agrees at 8 bases. This CDR3 is 15 amino acids long. Germline CDR1 KGHSH, CDR2 LQKENI. Germline trimming cut 1 base from V and 3 bases from J; bases unmatched to any gene: 5.

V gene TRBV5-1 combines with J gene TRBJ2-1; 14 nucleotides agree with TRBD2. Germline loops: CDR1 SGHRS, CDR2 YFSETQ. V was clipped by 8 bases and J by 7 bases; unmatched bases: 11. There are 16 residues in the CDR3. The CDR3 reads CASLNTGTSGSNEQFF. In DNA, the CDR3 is TGCGCCAGTCTTAACACCGGGACTAGCGGGAGTAATGAGCAGTTCTTC.

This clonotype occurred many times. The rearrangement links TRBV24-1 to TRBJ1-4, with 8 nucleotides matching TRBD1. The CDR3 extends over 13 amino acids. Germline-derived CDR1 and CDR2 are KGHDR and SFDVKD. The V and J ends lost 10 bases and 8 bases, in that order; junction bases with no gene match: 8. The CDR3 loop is CATSGGSTEKLFF. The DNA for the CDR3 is TGTGCCACTTCAGGGGGCTCCACAGAAAAACTGTTTTTT.

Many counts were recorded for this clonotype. This CDR3 reads CASSSTVLGDGELFF. CDR3 nucleotide sequence: TGCGCCAGCAGCTCGACAGTGTTGGGTGACGGGGAGCTGTTTTTT. The genes are TRBV5-1 and TRBJ2-2; tentatively, D is TRBD1 (5 bases). This CDR3 region has 15 residues. Between the trimmed V and J ends, which lost 3 bases and 7 bases, there was a span of 16 bases. Germline assignment: CDR1 SGHRS and CDR2 YFSETQ.

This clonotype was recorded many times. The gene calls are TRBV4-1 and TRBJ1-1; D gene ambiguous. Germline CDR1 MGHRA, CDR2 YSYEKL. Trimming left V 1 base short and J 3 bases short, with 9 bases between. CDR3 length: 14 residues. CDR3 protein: CASSQGRTDTEAFF. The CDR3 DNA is TGCGCCAGCAGCCAAGGGCGTACGGACACTGAAGCTTTCTTT.

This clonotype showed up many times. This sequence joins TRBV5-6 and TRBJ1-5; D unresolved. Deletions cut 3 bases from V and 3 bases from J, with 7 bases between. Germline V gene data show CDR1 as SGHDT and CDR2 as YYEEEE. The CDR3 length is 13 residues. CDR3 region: CASSSSVNQPQHF. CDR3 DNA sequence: TGTGCCAGCAGCTCGTCAGTCAATCAGCCCCAGCATTTT.

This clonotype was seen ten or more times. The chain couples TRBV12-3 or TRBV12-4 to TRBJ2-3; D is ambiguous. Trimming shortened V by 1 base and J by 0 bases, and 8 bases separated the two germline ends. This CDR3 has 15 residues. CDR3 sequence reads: CASSLGLRSTDTQYF. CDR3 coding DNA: TGTGCCAGCAGTTTAGGCCTACGAAGCACAGATACGCAGTATTTT.

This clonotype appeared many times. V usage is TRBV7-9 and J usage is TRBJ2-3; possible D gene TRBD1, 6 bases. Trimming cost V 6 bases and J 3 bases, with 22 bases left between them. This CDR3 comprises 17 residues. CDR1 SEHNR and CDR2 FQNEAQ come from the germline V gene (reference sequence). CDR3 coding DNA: TGTGCCAGCAGTCCCCGACGGGCAGGGGCATTAACAGATACGCAGTATTTT. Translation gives CASSPRRAGALTDTQYF.

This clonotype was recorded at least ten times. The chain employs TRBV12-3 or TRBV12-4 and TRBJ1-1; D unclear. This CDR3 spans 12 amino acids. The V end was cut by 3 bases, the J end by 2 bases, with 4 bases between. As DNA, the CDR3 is TGTGCCAGCAGTTTGGATAACACTGAAGCTTTCTTT. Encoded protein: CASSLDNTEAFF.

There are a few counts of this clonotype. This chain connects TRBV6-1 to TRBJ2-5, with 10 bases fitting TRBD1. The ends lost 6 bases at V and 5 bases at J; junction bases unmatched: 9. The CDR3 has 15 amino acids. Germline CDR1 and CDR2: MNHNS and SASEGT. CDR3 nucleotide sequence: TGTGCCAGCAGCCGACCTGGACAGGGGGGGGAGACCCAGTACTTC. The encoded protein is CASSRPGQGGETQYF.

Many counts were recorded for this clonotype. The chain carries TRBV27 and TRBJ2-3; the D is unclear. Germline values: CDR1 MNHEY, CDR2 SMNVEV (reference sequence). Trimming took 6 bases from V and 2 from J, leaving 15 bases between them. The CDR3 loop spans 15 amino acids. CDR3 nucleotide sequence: TGTGCCAGCAGCACCTCGGACCCATTCACAGATACGCAGTATTTT. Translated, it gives CASSTSDPFTDTQYF.